These 18 T cell receptor beta chains were all obtained from the same sample, sequenced in a study of blood T cell repertoires in COVID-19. Data came from immunoSEQ multiplex PCR; TCRdb stores just in-frame clones and leaves some out. The data show some 100,000 clones, approximately 90% seen once. Sample: peripheral blood. Receptors originate from a man aged 45-65 years with acute or convalescent COVID-19.

The chain combines TRBV19 with TRBJ2-7; TRBD1 aligns across 7 bases. Germline CDR1 and CDR2: LNHDA and SQIVND (reference sequence). After removal of 4 bases from V and 5 bases from J, the junction contained 8 bases not matched to a gene. CDR3 length equals 14 residues. The DNA for the CDR3 is TGTGCCAGTAGTACAATGGGACAGTACCACGAGCAGTACTTC. Its translation is CASSTMGQYHEQYF.

Only one count was recorded for this clone. The chain is built from TRBV6-5 and TRBJ2-7; 9 nucleotides match TRBD1. The V and J ends lost 3 bases and 2 bases, in that order; junction bases with no gene match: 2. This CDR3 comprises 14 residues. CDR1 MNHEY and CDR2 SVGAGI come from the germline V gene. The CDR3 reads CASSYGQGPYEQYF. In DNA form, the CDR3 reads TGTGCCAGCAGTTATGGACAGGGGCCCTACGAGCAGTACTTC.

This chain connects TRBV7-8 to TRBJ1-5; TRBD1 matches 7 bases. V lost 0 bases to trimming and J lost 3 bases; unmatched junction nucleotides: 5. Germline V gene lookup returns CDR1 SGHVS and CDR2 FQNEAQ. CDR3 size: 16 residues. CDR3 amino acids: CASSLARQGFNQPQHF. The CDR3 nucleotides are TGTGCCAGCAGCTTAGCAAGACAGGGATTCAATCAGCCCCAGCATTTT.

The chain recombines TRBV2 with TRBJ1-2; possibly TRBD1 for D (5 bases). V was pared by 3 bases and J by 0 bases, with 8 bases between. CDR1 is SNHLY and CDR2 is FYNNEI in the germline V gene. CDR3 size: 14 residues. Here the CDR3 DNA reads TGTGCCAGCAGTGAGGACACCCCTAACTATGGCTACACCTTC. It specifies CASSEDTPNYGYTF.

The chain uses TRBV28 and TRBJ2-1; 11 positions match TRBD1. CDR3 length: 15 amino acids. Germline assignment: CDR1 MDHEN and CDR2 SYDVKM. The trim removed 5 bases at V and 10 bases at J, leaving 10 bases unmatched. CDR3 DNA: TGTGCCAGCAGTCCGAGGACAGGGGGCATGGGGGAGCAGTTCTTC. Translating gives CASSPRTGGMGEQFF.

With respect to this clone: This CDR3 is also generated by other DNA sequences in the sample. The rearrangement uses TRBV4-1 and TRBJ1-1; TRBD1 might be the D (5 bases). Germline V gives CDR1 MGHRA, CDR2 YSYEKL. V gave up 0 bases and J gave up 0 bases, with 8 bases separating them. The CDR3 extends over 15 amino acids. CDR3: CASSQDPGLNTEAFF. The CDR3 coding sequence is TGCGCCAGCAGCCAAGATCCAGGGCTGAACACTGAAGCTTTCTTT.

The rearrangement joins TRBV6-5 to TRBJ2-7; a possible D gene is TRBD1 (6 bases). From germline, CDR1 is MNHEY and CDR2 SVGAGI. Trimming pared 6 bases from V and 4 bases from J, leaving 13 bases between. The CDR3 loop spans 13 amino acids. The CDR3 here is CASSLRQDYEQYF. CDR3 sequence (DNA): TGTGCCAGCAGCCTTCGACAGGATTACGAGCAGTACTTC.

The rearrangement uses TRBV6-6 and TRBJ1-5, with 9 bases aligning to TRBD1. The germline V gene encodes CDR1 MNHNY and CDR2 SVGAGI (reference sequence). The V and J ends lost 2 bases and 5 bases, in that order; junction bases with no gene match: 4. The CDR3 spans 15 residues. The CDR3 loop reads CASSYRTGADQPQHF. The CDR3 DNA is TGTGCCAGCAGTTACCGGACAGGGGCTGATCAGCCCCAGCATTTT.

The chain uses TRBV27 and TRBJ1-1; D is ambiguous. Trimming stripped 10 bases from V and 3 bases from J, with 15 bases between. Germline CDR1 MNHEY, CDR2 SMNVEV (reference sequence). The CDR3 loop spans 13 amino acids. The CDR3 reads CATRLTLDTEAFF. The CDR3 region has the DNA TGTGCCACCCGACTGACACTAGACACTGAAGCTTTCTTT.

This chain joins TRBV3-1 (or the pseudogene TRBV3-2) and TRBJ1-2, with 8 positions matching TRBD1. The CDR3 spans 17 residues. Germline CDR1 reads LGHDT; CDR2 reads YNNKEL (reference sequence). The trim removed 3 bases at V and 5 bases at J, leaving 14 bases unmatched. CDR3 sequence reads: CASSHSTGAMDGYGYTF. The CDR3 DNA reads as TGTGCCAGCAGCCATTCGACAGGGGCCATGGATGGGTATGGCTACACCTTC.

This clone has only one observation. V gene TRBV19 combines with J gene TRBJ1-2, with 8 bases that match TRBD1. Losses at the gene ends were 3 bases for V and 3 bases for J; bases not matched to a gene: 3. The CDR3 is made up of 14 amino acids. CDR1 and CDR2 from the germline V gene are LNHDA and SQIVND (reference sequence). The CDR3 DNA follows: TGTGCCAGTAGTATTTCAGGGGGCTACTATGGCTACACCTTC. This codes for CASSISGGYYGYTF.

The J gene is TRBJ1-2, the V gene TRBV4-3, with 7 bases aligning to TRBD1. The CDR3 runs to 14 residues. The junction had 8 bases not matched to a gene; V was cut back by 3 bases and J by 7 bases. Germline V gene data show CDR1 as LGHNA and CDR2 as YSLEER. The DNA for the CDR3 is TGCGCCAGCAGCCAGACAGGGATCGCTAGTGGCTACACCTTC. Its protein is CASSQTGIASGYTF.

The chain recombines TRBV2 with TRBJ2-1; TRBD2 agrees at 10 bases. The J segment lost 10 bases and the V segment lost 3 bases, leaving 3 bases of the junction unmatched. The germline CDR1 and CDR2 sequences are SNHLY and FYNNEI. This CDR3 comprises 13 residues. The CDR3 here is CASSETSGLEQFF. The CDR3 coding sequence is TGTGCCAGCAGTGAGACTAGCGGGTTAGAGCAGTTCTTC.

The chain has TRBV23-1 and TRBJ2-2; 9 nucleotides agree with TRBD2. TRBV23-1 is an ORF; its function is uncertain. The CDR3 extends over 13 amino acids. Losses at the gene ends were 10 bases for V and 10 bases for J; bases not matched to a gene: 10. The CDR3 spells CATGGGADEELFF. The CDR3 DNA is TGCGCCACGGGCGGGGGGGCCGATGAGGAGCTGTTTTTT.

The rearrangement links TRBV25-1 to TRBJ2-2, with D uncertain. The CDR3 is 13 amino acids. Germline lookup yields CDR1 MGHDK and CDR2 SYGVNS. V dropped 4 bases and J dropped 0 bases, with 3 bases sitting between them. The CDR3 region is CASSASNTGELFF. DNA of the CDR3: TGTGCCAGCAGTGCCTCGAACACCGGGGAGCTGTTTTTT.

This chain joins TRBV12-3 or TRBV12-4 and TRBJ1-2, with a weak D call TRBD1 (5 bases). The CDR3 contains 13 residues. Trimming removed 5 bases from V and 4 bases from J, with 11 bases in between. DNA for the CDR3: TGTGCCAGCAGTCGCGGGGCCTTCTATGGCTACACCTTC. Translating it yields CASSRGAFYGYTF.

This clone was seen more than once but under ten times. The chain recombines TRBV3-1 (or the pseudogene TRBV3-2) with TRBJ2-4; no clear D gene. The CDR3 runs 14 residues. CDR1 is LGHDT and CDR2 is YNNKEL in the germline V gene (reference sequence). V was pared by 1 base and J by 9 bases, with 13 bases between. CDR3 loop: CASSQASRLGIQYF. DNA of the CDR3: TGTGCCAGCAGCCAAGCCTCTCGACTGGGCATTCAGTACTTC.

The chain has TRBV5-5 and TRBJ1-6, with D unresolved. CDR1 and CDR2 (germline): SGHKS, YYEKEE (reference sequence). V lost 3 bases and J lost 0, with 10 bases in between. CDR3 size: 16 residues. In nucleotides, the CDR3 is TGTGCCAGCAGCTCCCACGGTGGCTCCTATAATTCACCCCTCCACTTT. This translates into CASSSHGGSYNSPLHF. The variable domain in full, with the rest retrieved from reference TRBV5-5 and TRBJ1-6, is DAGVTQSPTHLIKTRGQQVTLRCSPISGHKSVSWYQQVLGQGPQFIFQYYEKEERGRGNFPDRFSARQFPNYSSELNVNALLLGDSALYLCASSSHGGSYNSPLHFGNGTRLTVT.